This T cell receptor (beta chain) was captured in a study of blood T cell repertoires in COVID-19. About the research overall: The samples span acute and convalescent COVID-19 from the United States, Italy and Spain. T cells, B-cell-depleted T cells, or PBMCs supplied cDNA or gDNA.

CDR1 MDHEN and CDR2 SYDVKM come from the germline V gene. The CDR3 extends over 15 amino acids. Trimming removed 9 bases from V and 1 base from J, with 15 bases in between. Clones were read by immunoSEQ multiplex PCR, and TCRdb kept only the in-frame ones, dropping some. The sample has hundreds of thousands of clones; 70% to 85% are singletons. The material sequenced was peripheral blood. The chain uses TRBV28 and TRBJ1-4; TRBD1 is a possible D gene (6 bases). This TCR came from a woman older than 75 with acute or convalescent COVID-19. The DNA of the CDR3 is TGTGCCAGGGACAGTGCCCTTCTAACTAATGAAAAACTGTTTTTT. Translated: CARDSALLTNEKLFF.